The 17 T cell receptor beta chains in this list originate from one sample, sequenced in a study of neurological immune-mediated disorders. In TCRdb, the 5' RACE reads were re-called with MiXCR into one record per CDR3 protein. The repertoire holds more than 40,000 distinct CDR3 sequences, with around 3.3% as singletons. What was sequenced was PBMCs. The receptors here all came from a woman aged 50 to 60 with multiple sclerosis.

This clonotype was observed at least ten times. The CDR3 loop is CASSLGGRRGLNYGYTF. In nucleotides, the CDR3 is TGTGCCAGCAGCTTAGGGGGCAGGAGGGGCCTAAACTATGGCTACACCTTC. V and J are TRBV7-9 and TRBJ1-2, with D perhaps matching TRBD1 (5 bases). Germline V CDR1 and CDR2: SEHNR, FQNEAQ (reference sequence). The CDR3 sequence is 17 residues long. Trimming cost V 1 base and J 2 bases, with 17 bases left between them.

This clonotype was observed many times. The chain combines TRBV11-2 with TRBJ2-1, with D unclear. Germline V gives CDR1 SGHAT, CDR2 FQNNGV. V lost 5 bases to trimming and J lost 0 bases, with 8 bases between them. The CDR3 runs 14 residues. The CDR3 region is CASSPGPSYNEQFF. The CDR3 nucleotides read TGTGCCAGCAGCCCCGGACCCTCCTACAATGAGCAGTTCTTC.

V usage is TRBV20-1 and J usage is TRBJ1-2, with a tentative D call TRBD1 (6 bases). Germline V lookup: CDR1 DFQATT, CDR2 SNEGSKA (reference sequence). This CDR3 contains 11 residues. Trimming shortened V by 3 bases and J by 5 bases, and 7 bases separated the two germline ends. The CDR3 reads CSARQGYGYTF. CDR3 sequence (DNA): TGCAGTGCTAGGCAGGGGTATGGCTACACCTTC.

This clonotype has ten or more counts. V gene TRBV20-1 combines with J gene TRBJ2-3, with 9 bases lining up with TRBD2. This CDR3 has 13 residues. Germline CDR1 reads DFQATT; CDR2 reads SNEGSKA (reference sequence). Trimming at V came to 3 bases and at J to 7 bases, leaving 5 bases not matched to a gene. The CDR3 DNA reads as TGCAGTGCTAGTAGCGGGGGTTCATATACGCAGTATTTT. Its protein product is CSASSGGSYTQYF.

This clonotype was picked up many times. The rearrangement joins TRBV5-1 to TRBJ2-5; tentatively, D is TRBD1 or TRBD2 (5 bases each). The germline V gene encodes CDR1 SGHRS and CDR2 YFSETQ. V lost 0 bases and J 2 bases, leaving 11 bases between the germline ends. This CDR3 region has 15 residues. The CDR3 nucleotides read TGCGCCAGCAGCTTGGTCGGGACGGATCAAGAGACCCAGTACTTC. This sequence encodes CASSLVGTDQETQYF.

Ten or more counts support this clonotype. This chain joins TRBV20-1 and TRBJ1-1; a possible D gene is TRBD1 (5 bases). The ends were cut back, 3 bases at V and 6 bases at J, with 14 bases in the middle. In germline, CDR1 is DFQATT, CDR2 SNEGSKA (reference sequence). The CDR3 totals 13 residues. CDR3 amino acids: CSASESGDAEAFF. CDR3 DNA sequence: TGCAGTGCTAGTGAGTCCGGGGACGCTGAAGCTTTCTTT.

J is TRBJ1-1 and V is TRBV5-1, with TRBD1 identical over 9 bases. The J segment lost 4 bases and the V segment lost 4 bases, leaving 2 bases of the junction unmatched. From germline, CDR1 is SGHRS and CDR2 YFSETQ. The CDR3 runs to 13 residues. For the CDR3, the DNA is TGCGCCAGCAGCCAGGACAGGGGCACTGAAGCTTTCTTT. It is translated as CASSQDRGTEAFF.

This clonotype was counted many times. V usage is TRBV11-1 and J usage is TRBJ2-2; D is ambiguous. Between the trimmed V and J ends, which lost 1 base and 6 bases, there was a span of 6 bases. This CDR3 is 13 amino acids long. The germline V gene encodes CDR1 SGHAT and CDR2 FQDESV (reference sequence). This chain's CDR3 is CASSLVGAGELFF. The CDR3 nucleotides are TGTGCCAGCAGCTTAGTGGGCGCCGGGGAGCTGTTTTTT. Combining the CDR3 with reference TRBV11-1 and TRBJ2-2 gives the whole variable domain EAEVAQSPRYKITEKSQAVAFWCDPISGHATLYWYRQILGQGPELLVQFQDESVVDDSQLPKDRFSAERLKGVDSTLKIQPAELGDSAMYLCASSLVGAGELFFGEGSRLTVL.

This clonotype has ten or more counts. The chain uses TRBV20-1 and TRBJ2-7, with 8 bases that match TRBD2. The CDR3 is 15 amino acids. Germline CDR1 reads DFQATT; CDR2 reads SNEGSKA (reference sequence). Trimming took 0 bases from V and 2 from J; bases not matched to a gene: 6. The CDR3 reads CSARDQLAATYEQYF. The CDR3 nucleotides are TGCAGTGCTAGAGATCAACTAGCGGCGACCTACGAGCAGTACTTC.

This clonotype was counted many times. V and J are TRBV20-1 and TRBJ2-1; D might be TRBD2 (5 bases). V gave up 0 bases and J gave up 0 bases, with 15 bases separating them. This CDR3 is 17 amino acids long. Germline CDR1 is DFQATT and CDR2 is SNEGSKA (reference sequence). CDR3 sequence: CSARDPIRGSSYNEQFF. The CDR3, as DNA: TGCAGTGCTAGAGATCCAATCCGGGGAAGCTCCTACAATGAGCAGTTCTTC.

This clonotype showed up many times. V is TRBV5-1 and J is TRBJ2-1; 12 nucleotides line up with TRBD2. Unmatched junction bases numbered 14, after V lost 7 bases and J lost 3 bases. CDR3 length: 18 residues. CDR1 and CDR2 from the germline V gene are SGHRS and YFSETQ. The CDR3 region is CASRIHPTSGRNYNEQFF. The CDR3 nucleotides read TGCGCCAGCCGAATCCACCCGACTAGCGGGAGAAACTACAATGAGCAGTTCTTC.

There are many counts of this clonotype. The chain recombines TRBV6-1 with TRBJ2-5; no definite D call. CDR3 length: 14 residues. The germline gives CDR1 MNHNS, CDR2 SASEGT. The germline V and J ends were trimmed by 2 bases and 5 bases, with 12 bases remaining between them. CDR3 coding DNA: TGTGCCAGCAGTGAAATTTTGGTGTCCGAGACCCAGTACTTC. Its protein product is CASSEILVSETQYF.

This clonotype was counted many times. The CDR3 is CASSRGLAGGSLPTDTQYF. CDR3 in DNA: TGTGCCAGCAGCCGAGGACTAGCGGGGGGGAGCCTCCCCACAGATACGCAGTATTTT. The chain combines TRBV7-8 with TRBJ2-3; 15 nucleotides agree with TRBD2. This CDR3 has 19 residues. Germline assignment: CDR1 SGHVS and CDR2 FQNEAQ. V trimming: 5 bases; J trimming: 2 bases; junction bases outside the gene matches: 11.

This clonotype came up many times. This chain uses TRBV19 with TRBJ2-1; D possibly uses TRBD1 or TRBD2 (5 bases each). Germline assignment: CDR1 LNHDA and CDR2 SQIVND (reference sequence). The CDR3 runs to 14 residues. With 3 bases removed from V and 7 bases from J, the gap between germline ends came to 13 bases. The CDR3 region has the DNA TGTGCCAGTAGTATTCGAGGGCAGGGAAATGAGCAGTTCTTC. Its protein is CASSIRGQGNEQFF.

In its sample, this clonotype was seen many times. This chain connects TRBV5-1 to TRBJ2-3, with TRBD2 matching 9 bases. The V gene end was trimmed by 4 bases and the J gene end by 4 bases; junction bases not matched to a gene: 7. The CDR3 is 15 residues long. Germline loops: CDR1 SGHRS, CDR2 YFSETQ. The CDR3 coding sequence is TGCGCCAGCAGCCTCACTAGCGGGTACCCAGATACGCAGTATTTT. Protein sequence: CASSLTSGYPDTQYF.

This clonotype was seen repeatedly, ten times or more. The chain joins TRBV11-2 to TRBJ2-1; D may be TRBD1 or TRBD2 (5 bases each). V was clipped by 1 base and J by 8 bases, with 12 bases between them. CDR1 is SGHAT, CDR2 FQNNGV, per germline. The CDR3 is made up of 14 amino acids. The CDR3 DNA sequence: TGTGCCAGCAGCTTAGGGGGGTCCTTCGATGAGCAGTTCTTC. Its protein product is CASSLGGSFDEQFF.

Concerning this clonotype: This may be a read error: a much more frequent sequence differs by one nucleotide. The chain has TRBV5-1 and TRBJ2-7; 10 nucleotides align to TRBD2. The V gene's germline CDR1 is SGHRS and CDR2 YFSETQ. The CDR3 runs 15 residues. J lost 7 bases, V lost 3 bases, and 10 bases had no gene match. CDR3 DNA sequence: TGCGCCAGCAGCTACGGAACCGGGACTAGCGAAGAGCAGTACTTC. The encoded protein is CASSYGTGTSEEQYF.